This T cell receptor (beta chain) was captured in a study of blood T cell repertoires in COVID-19 (dated by TCRdb to the early 2020s). General notes on the study: The collaborator samples originated in the United States, Italy and Spain and spanned the acute and convalescent phases of COVID-19. The prospective study material was composed of cDNA or gDNA derived from T cells, B-cell-depleted T cells, or PBMCs. Subjects who had been exposed to COVID-19, were actively infected with it, or had recovered from it provided the deeply sampled blood TCRbeta repertoires that made up the dataset. The repertoires were made available in a free public database intended to serve as a resource for research on the immune response to SARS-CoV-2. The samples were drawn from the first 160 participants of the ongoing ImmuneRACE study and from 950 to 1,500 subjects provided by 6 global collaborators. Sample metadata almost always included a de-identified subject ID, COVID-19 status, age in years and sex. Where HLA class I and class II types were available, the types were taken from metadata supplied by the sample provider, not from assay-based typing. General study outcomes and caveats: The quantity of clinical and demographic metadata differed by source and by participant and was supplied without curation.

Whole blood was collected in K2EDTA tubes by collaborating institutions according to the institutions' own protocols. For TCRbeta analysis, collaborator samples were shipped as frozen whole blood, as isolated PBMCs, or as DNA extracted from either sample type. TCRbeta CDR3 regions were amplified from genomic DNA using the immunoSEQ Assay, a bias-controlled multiplex PCR. The original methods were these. Within the assay, amplification of reference gene primers was used to estimate how many nucleated cells each sample contained. Sequence reads were collapsed and filtered to measure the absolute abundance of every unique TCRbeta CDR3 rearrangement. For each sample, productive Simpson clonality was calculated as the square root of Simpson's diversity index over productive rearrangements. TCRdb provides this immuneACCESS table in a form limited to in-frame rearrangements. Some clones are lacking; in checked studies, under half of them reflect an unresolved V gene, and why the rest are absent is not known. Clone size and the V and J calls come from that table; the DNA yielded D and trimming. This sample gives around 67,000 clones in total; around 82% of them show up just once. Jointly, the top ten make up 16% of the sample.

The CDR1 and CDR2 encoded by the germline V gene are MNHEY and SVGAGI. The CDR3 goes from the cysteine to the phenylalanine over 14 residues. CDR3 DNA only is kept here, 42 bases in frame from base 1. V is shortened by 10 bases, J by 5 bases, and the region joining them spans 20 bases. As concerns this clone: Its recognized antigen is unknown. The input lacks base qualities; no much larger clone sits a single base away.

The sequencing input was peripheral blood. The receptor was derived from a man of 80 years or more with active COVID-19. The rearrangement combines TRBV6-5 with TRBJ2-5, and TRBD1 may be the D gene, going by 6 matching bases. Here is the DNA: TGTGCCACCAAAAAGGGGGTGGTAGGGGAGACCCAGTACTTC. This translates into CATKKGVVGETQYF.